This T cell receptor beta chain was recorded in a study of T cell responses to AZD1222 COVID-19 vaccine. Whole-study findings and limits: CD4 TCRs covered the whole spike, strongest at regions 160-218 and 743-854.

About this clone: What it binds is unknown.

Method: immunoSEQ multiplex PCR; TCRdb's copy keeps in-frame clones and lacks some. This table has about 42,000 clones, around 88% appearing once. The ends were cut back, 5 bases at V and 8 bases at J, with 19 bases in the middle. The length of the CDR3 is 16 residues. From germline, CDR1 is LNHDA and CDR2 SQIVND (reference sequence). The starting material was peripheral blood, obtained 28 days after the second AZD1222 dose. V and J are TRBV19 and TRBJ1-6; D perhaps matches TRBD1 (6 bases). The origin of this receptor is an adult who received the AZD1222 COVID-19 vaccine. The CDR3 DNA reads TGTGCCAGTAGTGAGACAGGACTTGAAGGACATTCACCCCTCCACTTT. Translating it yields CASSETGLEGHSPLHF.